This T cell receptor (beta chain) was sequenced for a study of T-cell reconstitution after alpha-beta-depleted transplantation in children. Researchers prepared the TCRbeta library using unique molecular identifiers, the study reports. TCRdb used MiXCR to reprocess the PCR reads, holding one entry per CDR3 protein. The profile shows about 90,000 distinct CDR3 sequences, about 16% of them singletons. V lost 1 base and J lost 6; bases outside the gene matches: 6. The CDR3 spans 16 residues. The germline CDR1 and CDR2 sequences are LGHNA and YSLEER. This clonotype was counted many times. Sequenced material: PBMCs, mostly from graft donor cells, taken 180 days after TCRalphabeta/CD19-depleted stem cell transplant. The sequence came from a male patient between 2 and 9 years old who had a stem cell transplant for acute lymphoblastic leukemia, so the T cells may come from the graft donor. The V gene is TRBV4-3, the J gene TRBJ2-2; 9 nucleotides align to TRBD1. The CDR3 region has the DNA TGCGCCAGCAGCCAAGTCGTCGGACAGGGGCCCGGGGAGCTGTTTTTT. Its translation: CASSQVVGQGPGELFF.